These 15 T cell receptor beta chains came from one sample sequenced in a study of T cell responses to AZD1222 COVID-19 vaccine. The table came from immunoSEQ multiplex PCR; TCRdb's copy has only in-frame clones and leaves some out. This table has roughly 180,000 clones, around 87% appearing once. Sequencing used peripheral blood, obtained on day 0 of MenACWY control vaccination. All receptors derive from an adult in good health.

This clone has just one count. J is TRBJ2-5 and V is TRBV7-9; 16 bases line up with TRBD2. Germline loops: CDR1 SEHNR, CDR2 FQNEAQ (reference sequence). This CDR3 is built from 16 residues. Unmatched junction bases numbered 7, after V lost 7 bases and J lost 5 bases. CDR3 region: CASTGTSGRALETQYF. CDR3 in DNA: TGTGCCAGCACCGGGACTAGCGGGAGGGCCCTGGAGACCCAGTACTTC.

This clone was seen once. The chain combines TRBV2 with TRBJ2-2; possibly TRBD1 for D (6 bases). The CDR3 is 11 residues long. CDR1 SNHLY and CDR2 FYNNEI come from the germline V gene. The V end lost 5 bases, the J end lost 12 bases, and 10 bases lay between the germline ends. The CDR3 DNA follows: TGTGCCAGCAGTTACAGGGAAAAGCTGTTTTTT. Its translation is CASSYREKLFF.

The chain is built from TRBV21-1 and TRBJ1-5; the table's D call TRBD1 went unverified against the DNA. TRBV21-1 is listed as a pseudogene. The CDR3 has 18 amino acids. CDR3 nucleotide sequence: TGTGCCAGCAGCAAAGGATTTTTGCAGGGCCAGAGCAATCAGCCCCAGCATTTT. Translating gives CASSKGFLQGQSNQPQHF.

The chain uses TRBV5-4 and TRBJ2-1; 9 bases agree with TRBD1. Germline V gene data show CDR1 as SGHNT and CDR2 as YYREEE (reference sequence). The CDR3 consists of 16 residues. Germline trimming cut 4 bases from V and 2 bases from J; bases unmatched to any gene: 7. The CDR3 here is CASSEQGAAPYNEQFF. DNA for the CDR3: TGTGCCAGCAGCGAACAGGGGGCGGCTCCCTACAATGAGCAGTTCTTC.

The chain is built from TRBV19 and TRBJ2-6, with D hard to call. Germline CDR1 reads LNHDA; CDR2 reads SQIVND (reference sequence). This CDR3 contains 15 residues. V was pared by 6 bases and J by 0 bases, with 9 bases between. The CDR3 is CASRYGFSGANVLTF. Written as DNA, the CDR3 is TGTGCCAGTAGGTACGGCTTCTCTGGGGCCAACGTCCTGACTTTC.

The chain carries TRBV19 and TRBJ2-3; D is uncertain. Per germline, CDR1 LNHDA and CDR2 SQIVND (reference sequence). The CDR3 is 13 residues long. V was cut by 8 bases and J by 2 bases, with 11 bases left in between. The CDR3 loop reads CASAAQITDTQYF. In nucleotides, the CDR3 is TGTGCCAGTGCGGCCCAAATCACAGATACGCAGTATTTT.

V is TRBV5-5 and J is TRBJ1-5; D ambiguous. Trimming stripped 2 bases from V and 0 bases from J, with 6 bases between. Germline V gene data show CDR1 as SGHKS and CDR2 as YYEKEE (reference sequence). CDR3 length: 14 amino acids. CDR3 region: CASSFTYSNQPQHF. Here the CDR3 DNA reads TGTGCCAGCAGCTTCACTTATAGCAATCAGCCCCAGCATTTT.

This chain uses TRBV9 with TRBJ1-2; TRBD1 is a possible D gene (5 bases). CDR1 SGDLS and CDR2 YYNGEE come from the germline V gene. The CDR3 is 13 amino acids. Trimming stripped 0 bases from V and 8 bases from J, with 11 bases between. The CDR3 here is CASSVGQGDGYTF. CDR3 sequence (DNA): TGTGCCAGCAGCGTAGGGCAGGGCGACGGCTACACCTTC.

As DNA, the CDR3 is TGTGCCAGCAGCCCCCCCGAAGGGGGGCTCTACGAGCAGTACTTC. Translation: CASSPPEGGLYEQYF. The chain is built from TRBV7-9 and TRBJ2-7; D tentatively reads TRBD1 or TRBD2 (6 bases each). V lost 5 bases, J lost 3 bases, and 17 bases lay in between. Germline V CDR1 and CDR2: SEHNR, FQNEAQ (reference sequence). CDR3 size: 15 residues.

The chain's CDR3 is CASSLGTSGNEQFF. CDR3 bases: TGTGCCAGCAGCTTGGGGACTAGCGGCAATGAGCAGTTCTTC. The V and J genes are TRBV7-8 and TRBJ2-1; TRBD2 matches at 11 bases. The CDR3 runs 14 residues. J gave up 6 bases and V 3 bases, and 1 base lay outside the gene matches. The germline CDR1 and CDR2 sequences are SGHVS and FQNEAQ.

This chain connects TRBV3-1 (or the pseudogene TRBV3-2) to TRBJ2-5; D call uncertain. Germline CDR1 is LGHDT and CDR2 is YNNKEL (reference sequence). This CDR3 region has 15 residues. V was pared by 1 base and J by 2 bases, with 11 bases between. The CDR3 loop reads CASSQAHRSQETQYF. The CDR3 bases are TGTGCCAGCAGCCAAGCGCACCGGAGTCAAGAGACCCAGTACTTC.

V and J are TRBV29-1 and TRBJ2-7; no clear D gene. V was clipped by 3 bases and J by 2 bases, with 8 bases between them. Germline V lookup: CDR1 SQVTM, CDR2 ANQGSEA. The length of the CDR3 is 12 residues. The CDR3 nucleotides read TGCAGCGTTGAGACCAGGACCTACGAGCAGTACTTC. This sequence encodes CSVETRTYEQYF.

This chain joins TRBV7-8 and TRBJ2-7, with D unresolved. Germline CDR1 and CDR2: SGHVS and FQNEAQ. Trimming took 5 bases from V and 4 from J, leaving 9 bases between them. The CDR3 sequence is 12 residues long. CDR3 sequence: CASSARPYEQYF. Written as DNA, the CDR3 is TGTGCCAGCAGCGCCCGACCGTACGAGCAGTACTTC.

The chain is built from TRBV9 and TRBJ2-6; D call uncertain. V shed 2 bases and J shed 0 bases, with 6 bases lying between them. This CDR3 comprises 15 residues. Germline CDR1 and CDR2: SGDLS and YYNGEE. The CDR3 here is CASSVSSSGANVLTF. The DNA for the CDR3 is TGTGCCAGCAGCGTTTCTTCCTCTGGGGCCAACGTCCTGACTTTC.

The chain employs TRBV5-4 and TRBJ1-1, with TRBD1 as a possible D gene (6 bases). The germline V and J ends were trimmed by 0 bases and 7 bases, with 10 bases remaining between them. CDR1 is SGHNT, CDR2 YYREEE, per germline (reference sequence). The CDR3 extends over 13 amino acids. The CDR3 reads CASSLAGAGEAFF. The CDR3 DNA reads TGTGCCAGCAGCTTGGCAGGGGCTGGTGAAGCTTTCTTT.